This T cell receptor beta chain derives from a study of tumor-infiltrating lymphocytes in localized non-small cell lung cancer. Findings and limits, study-wide: No link was found between tumor T-cell fraction and recurrence-free survival. T-cell fraction did not differ between immunotypes IM1 and IM2.

Clones were read by immunoSEQ multiplex PCR, and TCRdb kept only the in-frame ones, dropping some. This table holds some 22,000 clones, roughly 69% found once. Worth noting for this clone: No antigen is known for it.

Sequenced sample: lung tumor tissue. The TCR comes from a human donor with non-small cell lung cancer.

The CDR3 bases are TGTGCCAGCAGACTCGACCTACCTTTGCACTACACCTTC. Translated, it gives CASRLDLPLHYTF. This chain links TRBV5-5 with TRBJ1-2, with unresolved D. The CDR3 is made up of 13 amino acids. Trimming shortened V by 5 bases and J by 10 bases, and 18 bases separated the two germline ends. The germline V gene has CDR1 SGHKS and CDR2 YYEKEE (reference sequence).